The source of this T cell receptor beta chain is a study of blood T cell repertoires in COVID-19. The CDR3 runs 13 residues. V was pared by 6 bases and J by 4 bases, with 8 bases of the junction left unmatched. CDR1 is SQVTM and CDR2 is ANQGSEA in the germline V gene. In the original workflow: It was from reference gene primer amplification that nucleated cell counts were estimated. Only in-frame clones appear in the TCRdb table, and some are missing; sequencing was by immunoSEQ multiplex PCR. The DNA was the basis for D and trimming; V, J and clone size are from that table. The sample yields 300,000 or so clones, over 80% seen once.

Sample: peripheral blood. This TCR was sampled from a woman in her forties with acute or convalescent COVID-19. The rearrangement links TRBV29-1 to TRBJ1-1; 7 positions match TRBD1. DNA of the CDR3: TGCAGCGTAGCCGACAGGGCAGGCACTGAAGCTTTCTTT. Translation gives CSVADRAGTEAFF.